This entry lists 3 T cell receptor beta chains sequenced from one sample in a study of cytomegalovirus exposure and HLA in healthy donors (dated by TCRdb to about 2017). The library was prepared using the immunoSEQ multiplex PCR assay. The multiplex PCR relied on a mix of 60 forward primers for TCR Vbeta segments and 13 reverse primers for TCR Jbeta segments. Entries here come from immuneACCESS through TCRdb and include only in-frame sequences with V and J called. Some clones fail to appear in such tables; in the studies checked, an unresolved V gene covers under half of the shortfall, and the cause of the remainder is unknown. Counted in this sample were fewer than 200,000 clones; 70% to 85% of them appeared once. The ten largest clones add up to 0.65% to 0.75% of the sample. Input material: PBMCs. These receptor sequences come from a middle-aged woman in good health and CMV-seronegative.

The rearrangement uses TRBV9 and TRBJ1-1; D is perhaps TRBD1 (5 bases). The CDR3 covers 14 residues. V gave up 2 bases and J gave up 4 bases, with 12 bases separating them. The germline V gene encodes CDR1 SGDLS and CDR2 YYNGEE. The CDR3 loop reads CASSVDSRATEAFF. For the CDR3, the DNA is TGTGCCAGCAGCGTTGACAGCCGAGCCACTGAAGCTTTCTTT.

The V and J genes are TRBV7-9 and TRBJ2-1; D gene uncertain. The germline CDR1 and CDR2 sequences are SEHNR and FQNEAQ (reference sequence). The CDR3 covers 17 residues. Trimming left V 5 bases short and J 0 bases short, with 17 bases between. The CDR3 region has the DNA TGTGCCAGCAGCATCGCCGAGCGAATAAACTCCTACAATGAGCAGTTCTTC. Protein: CASSIAERINSYNEQFF.

V is TRBV29-1 and J is TRBJ2-5, with TRBD2 as a possible D gene (5 bases). V gave up 7 bases and J gave up 1 base, with 10 bases separating them. Germline V gene sequence: CDR1 SQVTM, CDR2 ANQGSEA. The CDR3 runs to 12 residues. The CDR3 sequence: CSATGSQETQYF. Here the CDR3 DNA reads TGCAGCGCTACGGGGAGCCAAGAGACCCAGTACTTC.